These 18 T cell receptor beta chains originate from one sample sequenced in a study of CD8 T cells in ankylosing spondylitis. TCRdb re-derived calls from the 5' RACE reads in MiXCR, one entry per CDR3 protein. The data contain around 330,000 distinct CDR3 sequences, 11% of them seen just once; the ten biggest clones take up about 10%. The sample was blood, either unsorted or a sorted T cell fraction (not recorded which). All receptors derive from a female donor with ankylosing spondylitis or in good health (not recorded which).

This clonotype was seen ten or more times. The chain joins TRBV29-1 to TRBJ2-5, with D hard to call. Germline V gives CDR1 SQVTM, CDR2 ANQGSEA. This CDR3 has 13 amino acids. V was cut by 1 base and J by 0 bases, with 6 bases left in between. The CDR3 here is CSVEGGHQETQYF. For the CDR3, the DNA is TGCAGCGTTGAAGGCGGCCACCAAGAGACCCAGTACTTC.

Concerning this clonotype: This may be a read error, as it is one base from a much larger clone. The chain combines TRBV20-1 with TRBJ1-1; possible D gene TRBD1, 5 bases. The germline V and J ends were trimmed by 6 bases and 3 bases, with 17 bases remaining between them. Germline V gene sequence: CDR1 DFQATT, CDR2 SNEGSKA (reference sequence). The CDR3 runs 14 residues. This CDR3 is CSAQKRDGYTEAFF. The CDR3 DNA is TGCAGTGCCCAGAAACGGGACGGGTACACTGAAGCTTTCTTT.

This clonotype was recorded many times. V gene TRBV12-3 or TRBV12-4 combines with J gene TRBJ1-2, with a weak D call TRBD1 (5 bases). The length of the CDR3 is 14 residues. Trimming took 0 bases from V and 8 from J, leaving 13 bases between them. CDR3 in DNA: TGTGCCAGCAGTTTAGCCCGAATTGAGGGGGGCTACACCTTC. It encodes CASSLARIEGGYTF.

This clonotype has only a few counts. The chain carries TRBV5-1 and TRBJ2-5; D possibly corresponds to TRBD1 (6 bases). The V gene's germline CDR1 is SGHRS and CDR2 YFSETQ. Between the trimmed V and J ends, which lost 4 bases and 2 bases, there was a span of 15 bases. The CDR3 sequence is 15 residues long. Here the CDR3 DNA reads TGCGCCAGCAGCCCCAACGTCGGACAGCAAGAGACCCAGTACTTC. This sequence encodes CASSPNVGQQETQYF.

This clonotype has at least ten counts. The genes are TRBV7-2 and TRBJ2-7; D tentatively reads TRBD1 or TRBD2 (6 bases each). The CDR3 sequence is 12 residues long. Germline assignment: CDR1 SGHTA and CDR2 FQGNSA. V was pared by 1 base and J by 12 bases, with 13 bases between. The CDR3 reads CASSLDGGVSYF. In nucleotides, the CDR3 is TGTGCCAGCAGCTTAGACGGGGGCGTTTCGTACTTC.

This clonotype was detected only a few times. The chain uses TRBV5-1 and TRBJ2-1, with 14 nucleotides matching TRBD2. The CDR3 consists of 15 residues. CDR1 and CDR2 (germline): SGHRS, YFSETQ. Trimming at V came to 5 bases and at J to 11 bases, leaving 9 bases not matched to a gene. CDR3 sequence: CASSLETSGRAQQFF. CDR3 DNA: TGCGCCAGCAGTCTGGAGACTAGCGGGAGGGCCCAGCAGTTCTTC.

This clonotype was recorded at least ten times. The chain couples TRBV4-1 to TRBJ2-1; D is ambiguous. CDR3 size: 12 residues. V was pared by 4 bases and J by 9 bases, with 10 bases between. Germline CDR1 and CDR2: MGHRA and YSYEKL. The DNA of the CDR3 is TGCGCCAGCAGCCCTACTTTAGGTGAGCAGTTCTTC. Residues: CASSPTLGEQFF.

This clonotype was seen ten or more times. The chain carries TRBV5-6 and TRBJ1-2; 7 bases line up with TRBD1. V gave up 5 bases and J gave up 4 bases; unmatched junction bases: 8. Germline values: CDR1 SGHDT, CDR2 YYEEEE. The CDR3 runs 14 residues. The CDR3 bases are TGTGCCAGCAGGACACCGACAGGGCGCTATGGCTACACCTTC. It encodes CASRTPTGRYGYTF.

CDR3: CASSLADITGELFF. CDR3 in DNA: TGTGCCAGCAGCTTGGCGGACATCACCGGGGAGCTGTTTTTT. The chain combines TRBV7-9 with TRBJ2-2; possibly TRBD1 for D (5 bases). In germline, CDR1 is SEHNR, CDR2 FQNEAQ (reference sequence). V was trimmed by 3 bases and J by 4 bases, leaving 9 bases between them. The CDR3 covers 14 residues. Supplemented by reference TRBV7-9 and TRBJ2-2, the full variable domain reads DTGVSQNPRHKITKRGQNVTFRCDPISEHNRLYWYRQTLGQGPEFLTYFQNEAQLEKSRLLSDRFSAERPKGSFSTLEIQRTEQGDSAMYLCASSLADITGELFFGEGSRLTVL.

This clonotype was found many times. This chain links TRBV5-6 with TRBJ1-2; tentatively, D is TRBD1 (6 bases). The germline CDR1 and CDR2 sequences are SGHDT and YYEEEE. This CDR3 contains 15 residues. The germline V and J ends were trimmed by 4 bases and 0 bases, with 13 bases remaining between them. The CDR3 loop reads CASSRTGSANYGYTF. The CDR3 coding sequence is TGTGCCAGCAGCCGAACAGGGTCGGCTAACTATGGCTACACCTTC. The full variable domain, its missing parts supplied by reference TRBV5-6 and TRBJ1-2, is DAGVTQSPTHLIKTRGQQVTLRCSPKSGHDTVSWYQQALGQGPQFIFQYYEEEERQRGNFPDRFSGHQFPNYSSELNVNALLLGDSALYLCASSRTGSANYGYTFGSGTRLTVV.

This clonotype was seen many times. The chain combines TRBV20-1 with TRBJ2-7; 7 positions agree with TRBD1. This CDR3 spans 13 amino acids. Trimming took 5 bases from V and 0 from J; bases not matched to a gene: 4. CDR1 is DFQATT and CDR2 is SNEGSKA in the germline V gene (reference sequence). The CDR3 sequence is CSARRDSSYEQYF. For the CDR3, the DNA is TGCAGTGCTCGTAGGGACAGCTCCTACGAGCAGTACTTC.

This clonotype was recorded many times. This rearrangement joins TRBV5-1 to TRBJ2-3; the D is unclear. Looked up from germline, CDR1 is SGHRS and CDR2 is YFSETQ. This CDR3 region has 13 residues. Trimming took off 4 bases at V and 5 bases at J, with 11 bases between the two ends. The DNA of the CDR3 is TGCGCCAGCAGCCCCACCCTTGGAGATACGCAGTATTTT. It specifies CASSPTLGDTQYF.

In its sample, this clonotype was seen once. V gene TRBV9 combines with J gene TRBJ2-1, with 10 bases identical to TRBD2. V shed 5 bases and J 6 bases; nucleotides not matched to a gene: 8. CDR1 and CDR2 (germline): SGDLS, YYNGEE. The CDR3 length is 15 residues. The chain's CDR3 is CASSGRLAGSNEQFF. The CDR3 DNA is TGTGCCAGCAGTGGCCGACTAGCGGGCTCCAATGAGCAGTTCTTC.

This clonotype was counted at least ten times. The chain couples TRBV20-1 to TRBJ1-1, with D perhaps matching TRBD1 (6 bases). The CDR3 is 13 amino acids. The V end lost 5 bases, the J end lost 5 bases, and 15 bases lay between the germline ends. The germline CDR1 and CDR2 sequences are DFQATT and SNEGSKA (reference sequence). This CDR3 is CSALEGGHTEAFF. The DNA of the CDR3 is TGCAGTGCTCTTGAGGGGGGGCATACTGAAGCTTTCTTT.

J is TRBJ2-3 and V is TRBV18; D is uncertain. Germline loops: CDR1 KGHSH, CDR2 LQKENI. Deletions cut 1 base from V and 1 base from J, with 9 bases between. The CDR3 is 15 residues long. This CDR3 is CASSPQQVGTDTQYF. The DNA for the CDR3 is TGTGCCAGCTCACCACAGCAGGTTGGCACAGATACGCAGTATTTT.

This clonotype was counted at least ten times. The V gene is TRBV5-1, the J gene TRBJ2-1; D gene uncertain. This CDR3 region has 13 residues. Germline V gene data show CDR1 as SGHRS and CDR2 as YFSETQ. Trimming took off 5 bases at V and 4 bases at J, with 10 bases between the two ends. The CDR3 is CASRDGNYNEQFF. The CDR3 DNA is TGCGCCAGCAGGGACGGAAATTACAATGAGCAGTTCTTC.

In this sample, this clonotype turned up many times. The chain combines TRBV28 with TRBJ2-3; TRBD1 matches 9 bases. Unmatched junction bases numbered 7, after V lost 4 bases and J lost 2 bases. Germline V CDR1 and CDR2: MDHEN, SYDVKM. This CDR3 spans 16 amino acids. CDR3: CASSSRTGVTTDTQYF. CDR3 coding DNA: TGTGCCAGCAGTTCCAGGACAGGGGTTACCACAGATACGCAGTATTTT. The complete variable domain, with remaining parts taken from reference TRBV28 and TRBJ2-3, reads DVKVTQSSRYLVKRTGEKVFLECVQDMDHENMFWYRQDPGLGLRLIYFSYDVKMKEKGDIPEGYSVSREKKERFSLILESASTNQTSMYLCASSSRTGVTTDTQYFGPGTRLTVL.

CDR3 amino acids: CASSIFNEQFF. The CDR3 nucleotides are TGTGCCAGTAGTATCTTTAATGAGCAGTTCTTC. The chain recombines TRBV19 with TRBJ2-1; no clear D gene. The CDR3 has 11 residues. With 3 bases removed from V and 7 bases from J, the gap between germline ends came to 4 bases. The germline V gene has CDR1 LNHDA and CDR2 SQIVND (reference sequence).